The 19 T cell receptor beta chains reported below all come from one sample, sequenced in a study of human T cells and chemical hapten exposure. Described time point: healthy volunteer bleed at 6 weeks. Total RNA was isolated from whole blood that had not been fractionated. TCRdb recomputed calls from the RACE reads with MiXCR, one row per CDR3 protein. The sample includes about 47,000 distinct CDR3 sequences, 3.7% of them seen just once. The sequenced material came from whole blood. These receptors all come from a human donor in good health. Some clones in this sample may be carry-over from other donors' samples.

Ten or more counts support this clonotype. CDR3 nucleotide sequence: TGCGCCAGCAGCCAAGCCCCCCGAGATTCGACAGGGACCTACGAGCAGTACTTC. Translating gives CASSQAPRDSTGTYEQYF. J is TRBJ2-7 and V is TRBV4-1; 7 bases map to TRBD1. CDR1 and CDR2 from the germline V gene are MGHRA and YSYEKL. The CDR3 totals 18 residues. The trim removed 1 base at V and 2 bases at J, leaving 14 bases unmatched.

This clonotype has a handful of counts. This chain uses TRBV7-9 with TRBJ1-1; 7 positions agree with TRBD1. CDR3 length: 15 residues. V was clipped by 5 bases and J by 0 bases; unmatched bases: 6. Germline V gene data show CDR1 as SEHNR and CDR2 as FQNEAQ (reference sequence). CDR3: CASSPWQGVNTEAFF. The CDR3, as DNA: TGTGCCAGCAGCCCCTGGCAGGGGGTGAACACTGAAGCTTTCTTT.

This clonotype appeared many times. V and J are TRBV11-2 and TRBJ1-4; D possibly corresponds to TRBD1 (5 bases). The CDR3 extends over 13 amino acids. The V gene's germline CDR1 is SGHAT and CDR2 FQNNGV. V dropped 6 bases and J dropped 5 bases, with 10 bases sitting between them. Written as DNA, the CDR3 is TGTGCCAGCAGTGGGGGGGAAAATGAAAAACTGTTTTTT. Translated, it gives CASSGGENEKLFF.

This clonotype was seen at least ten times. V usage is TRBV10-3 and J usage is TRBJ2-7; no clear D. Looked up from germline, CDR1 is ENHRY and CDR2 is SYGVKD. V lost 3 bases to trimming and J lost 0 bases, with 0 bases between them. The CDR3 contains 11 residues. In DNA form, the CDR3 reads TGTGCCATCAGTGACTCCTACGAGCAGTACTTC. Protein sequence: CAISDSYEQYF.

The chain recombines TRBV12-3 or TRBV12-4 with TRBJ1-1; TRBD1 matches at 11 bases. Unmatched junction bases numbered 3, after V lost 1 base and J lost 8 bases. The CDR3 is made up of 14 amino acids. As DNA, the CDR3 is TGTGCCAGCAGTTTAGGGACAGGGGGCGCGGAAGCTTTCTTT. Translated: CASSLGTGGAEAFF.

This clonotype was seen ten or more times. The chain uses TRBV9 and TRBJ2-7; no reliable D call. CDR1 is SGDLS and CDR2 is YYNGEE in the germline V gene. The CDR3 totals 12 residues. V lost 0 bases and J lost 9, with 10 bases in between. The CDR3 spells CASSVEKGRQYF. As DNA, the CDR3 is TGTGCCAGCAGCGTAGAAAAAGGAAGGCAGTACTTC. Supplemented by reference TRBV9 and TRBJ2-7, the full variable domain reads DSGVTQTPKHLITATGQRVTLRCSPRSGDLSVYWYQQSLDQGLQFLIQYYNGEERAKGNILERFSAQQFPDLHSELNLSSLELGDSALYFCASSVEKGRQYFGPGTRLTVT.

This clonotype has at least ten counts. J is TRBJ1-6 and V is TRBV2; D possibly corresponds to TRBD1 (6 bases). Trimming left V 8 bases short and J 7 bases short, with 15 bases between. The V gene's germline CDR1 is SNHLY and CDR2 FYNNEI. The CDR3 runs to 14 residues. The CDR3 protein is CASLRQATNSPLHF. CDR3 coding DNA: TGTGCCAGCCTGCGACAGGCGACCAATTCACCCCTCCACTTT.

This clonotype came up many times. The chain is built from TRBV7-9 and TRBJ1-2; D unresolved. The CDR3 runs 12 residues. V was trimmed by 1 base and J by 13 bases, leaving 13 bases between them. Germline V gene lookup returns CDR1 SEHNR and CDR2 FQNEAQ (reference sequence). DNA for the CDR3: TGTGCCAGCAGCTTAGACGGCAGCCCCTCCACCTTC. Encoded protein: CASSLDGSPSTF. Supplemented by reference TRBV7-9 and TRBJ1-2, the full variable domain reads DTGVSQNPRHKITKRGQNVTFRCDPISEHNRLYWYRQTLGQGPEFLTYFQNEAQLEKSRLLSDRFSAERPKGSFSTLEIQRTEQGDSAMYLCASSLDGSPSTFGSGTRLTVV.

The chain recombines TRBV9 with TRBJ1-1; 7 bases map to TRBD1. Looked up from germline, CDR1 is SGDLS and CDR2 is YYNGEE. Unmatched junction bases numbered 0, after V lost 3 bases and J lost 4 bases. CDR3 length: 12 residues. The CDR3 DNA reads as TGTGCCAGCAGCGGACAGGGCACTGAAGCTTTCTTT. It encodes CASSGQGTEAFF. The variable domain in full, with the rest retrieved from reference TRBV9 and TRBJ1-1, is DSGVTQTPKHLITATGQRVTLRCSPRSGDLSVYWYQQSLDQGLQFLIQYYNGEERAKGNILERFSAQQFPDLHSELNLSSLELGDSALYFCASSGQGTEAFFGQGTRLTVV.

The table lists this clonotype with many counts. The genes are TRBV29-1 and TRBJ2-5, with D maybe TRBD1 (5 bases). Trimming stripped 4 bases from V and 1 base from J, with 13 bases between. Germline V gene sequence: CDR1 SQVTM, CDR2 ANQGSEA. This CDR3 comprises 14 residues. For the CDR3, the DNA is TGCAGCGTTGTTCCCCAGGGTTTCCAAGAGACCCAGTACTTC. Translation gives CSVVPQGFQETQYF.

In its sample, this clonotype was seen many times. V is TRBV4-1 and J is TRBJ2-5; D is possibly TRBD2 (6 bases). Germline assignment: CDR1 MGHRA and CDR2 YSYEKL. V was clipped by 4 bases and J by 1 base, with 22 bases between them. The CDR3 is 18 residues long. The CDR3: CASSRPRSAGTPQETQYF. The CDR3 nucleotides are TGCGCCAGCAGCCGCCCCCGGTCAGCCGGGACTCCCCAAGAGACCCAGTACTTC.

This clonotype was recorded at least ten times. The chain couples TRBV29-1 to TRBJ1-5; 7 bases are shared with TRBD1. Trimming at V came to 5 bases and at J to 6 bases, leaving 7 bases not matched to a gene. CDR3 size: 13 residues. Germline V gene lookup returns CDR1 SQVTM and CDR2 ANQGSEA. This chain's CDR3 is CSVLDRDGQPQHF. The CDR3 region has the DNA TGCAGCGTTCTCGACAGGGATGGTCAGCCCCAGCATTTT.

V usage is TRBV29-1 and J usage is TRBJ2-3, with D hard to call. In germline, CDR1 is SQVTM, CDR2 ANQGSEA. The V end was cut by 4 bases, the J end by 2 bases, with 13 bases between. The CDR3 contains 14 residues. The CDR3 is CSVVDSHYTDTQYF. In nucleotides, the CDR3 is TGCAGCGTTGTAGACTCGCACTACACAGATACGCAGTATTTT.

Ten or more counts support this clonotype. This chain joins TRBV4-1 and TRBJ2-7; 7 positions match TRBD2. This CDR3 spans 15 amino acids. Germline trimming cut 0 bases from V and 4 bases from J; bases unmatched to any gene: 6. Germline V CDR1 and CDR2: MGHRA, YSYEKL. This CDR3 is CASSQDRAGAYEQYF. CDR3 bases: TGCGCCAGCAGCCAAGATCGCGCGGGAGCTTACGAGCAGTACTTC.

This clonotype was seen many times. This chain joins TRBV11-1 and TRBJ2-3, with unresolved D. Germline V gene data show CDR1 as SGHAT and CDR2 as FQDESV (reference sequence). The length of the CDR3 is 16 residues. V lost 2 bases and J lost 1, with 13 bases in between. The CDR3 is CASSLIEQKRTDTQYF. CDR3 DNA sequence: TGTGCCAGCAGCTTAATCGAGCAGAAGCGCACAGATACGCAGTATTTT. The complete variable domain, with remaining parts taken from reference TRBV11-1 and TRBJ2-3, reads EAEVAQSPRYKITEKSQAVAFWCDPISGHATLYWYRQILGQGPELLVQFQDESVVDDSQLPKDRFSAERLKGVDSTLKIQPAELGDSAMYLCASSLIEQKRTDTQYFGPGTRLTVL.

This clonotype was recorded at least ten times. The chain joins TRBV6-5 to TRBJ2-5, with unresolved D. Germline values: CDR1 MNHEY, CDR2 SVGAGI. The V and J ends lost 7 bases and 1 base respectively, with 7 bases between them. This CDR3 spans 12 amino acids. The CDR3 spells CASTGSQETQYF. The DNA for the CDR3 is TGTGCCAGCACCGGGTCCCAAGAGACCCAGTACTTC.

This clonotype was counted only a few times. This sequence joins TRBV30 and TRBJ1-3, with D hard to call. CDR1 and CDR2 from the germline V gene are GTSNPN and SVGIG (reference sequence). Trimming cost V 8 bases and J 0 bases, with 11 bases left between them. CDR3 length: 13 residues. CDR3 in DNA: TGTGCCATTGGCCCCAGCTCTGGAAACACCATATATTTT. This codes for CAIGPSSGNTIYF.

This clonotype was detected many times. The rearrangement links TRBV29-1 to TRBJ2-5; 9 bases line up with TRBD1. CDR1 is SQVTM and CDR2 is ANQGSEA in the germline V gene. The CDR3 is 16 amino acids. Germline trimming cut 7 bases from V and 2 bases from J; bases unmatched to any gene: 14. CDR3 region: CSGENRGQHKQETQYF. In nucleotides, the CDR3 is TGCAGCGGTGAGAACAGGGGGCAACACAAACAAGAGACCCAGTACTTC.

The sample holds many counts of this clonotype. CDR3 DNA sequence: TGTGCCAGCAGTCTTCCGCTCCGCTCCTACGAGCAGTACTTC. This codes for CASSLPLRSYEQYF. This sequence joins TRBV28 and TRBJ2-7; D remains unclear. The CDR3 loop spans 14 amino acids. The V end was cut by 5 bases, the J end by 0 bases, with 11 bases between. Germline lookup yields CDR1 MDHEN and CDR2 SYDVKM.